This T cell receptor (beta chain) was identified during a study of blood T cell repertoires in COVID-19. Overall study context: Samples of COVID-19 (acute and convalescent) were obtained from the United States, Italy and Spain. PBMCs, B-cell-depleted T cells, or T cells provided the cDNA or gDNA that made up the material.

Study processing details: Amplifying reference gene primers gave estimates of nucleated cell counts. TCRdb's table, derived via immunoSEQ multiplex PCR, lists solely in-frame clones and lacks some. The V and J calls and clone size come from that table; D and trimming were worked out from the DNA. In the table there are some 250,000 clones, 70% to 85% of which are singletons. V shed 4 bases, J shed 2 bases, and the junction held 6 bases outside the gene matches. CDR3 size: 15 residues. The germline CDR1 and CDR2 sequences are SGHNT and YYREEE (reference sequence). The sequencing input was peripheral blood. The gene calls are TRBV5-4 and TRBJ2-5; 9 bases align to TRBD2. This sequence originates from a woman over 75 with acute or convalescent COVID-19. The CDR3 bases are TGTGCCAGCAGCCGACGACTAGCGGAACAAGAGACCCAGTACTTC. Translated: CASSRRLAEQETQYF.